This T cell receptor (beta chain) was recorded in a study of T cells after yellow fever vaccination. Study in general: It was SMART-Seq v4 Ultra Low Input that prepared the fractions with low cell numbers.

This clonotype was seen ten or more times. The antigen is not known. TCRdb used MiXCR to reprocess the 5' RACE reads, holding one entry per CDR3 protein. This table has a few hundred thousand distinct CDR3 sequences, approximately 8% appearing once. Germline-derived CDR1 and CDR2 are SGHAT and FQDESV (reference sequence). The CDR3 contains 14 residues. V was pared by 5 bases and J by 3 bases, with 11 bases between. Study-level results: Detected again after the booster were most primary-vaccination clones, at 95% to 96% CD4 and more than 70% CD8. FACS-sorted repertoires might harbor abundant contaminating clonotypes from the bulk population.

The V call is TRBV11-1, the J call TRBJ2-1; the D gene is possibly TRBD1 (6 bases). The clonotype was recovered from a man younger than 35 who received the YFV17D yellow fever vaccine. The source material was CD4+ T cells sorted from PBMCs, sampled 5 days after the yellow fever booster vaccination. The CDR3 reads CASSPNRDYNEQFF. CDR3 DNA: TGTGCCAGCAGCCCAAACAGGGACTACAATGAGCAGTTCTTC.